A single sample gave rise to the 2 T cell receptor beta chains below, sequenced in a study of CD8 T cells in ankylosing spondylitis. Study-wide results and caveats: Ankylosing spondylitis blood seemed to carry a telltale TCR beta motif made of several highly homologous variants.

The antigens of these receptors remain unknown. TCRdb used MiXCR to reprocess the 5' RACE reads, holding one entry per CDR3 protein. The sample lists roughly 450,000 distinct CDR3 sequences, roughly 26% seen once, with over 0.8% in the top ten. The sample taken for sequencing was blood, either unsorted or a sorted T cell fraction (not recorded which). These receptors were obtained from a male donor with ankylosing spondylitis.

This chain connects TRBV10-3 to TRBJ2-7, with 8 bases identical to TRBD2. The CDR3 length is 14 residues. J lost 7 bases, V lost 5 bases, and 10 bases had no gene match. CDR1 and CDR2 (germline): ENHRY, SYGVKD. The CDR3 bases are TGTGCCATCAGTCCAGGGACTAGTTTGGGTGAGCAGTACTTC. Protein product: CAISPGTSLGEQYF.

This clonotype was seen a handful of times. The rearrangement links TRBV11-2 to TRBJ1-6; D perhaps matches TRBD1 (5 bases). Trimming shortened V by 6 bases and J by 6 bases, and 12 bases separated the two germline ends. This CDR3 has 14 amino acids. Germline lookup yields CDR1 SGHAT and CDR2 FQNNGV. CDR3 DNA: TGTGCCAGCAGTTTTCCAGGGATTAATTCACCCCTCCACTTT. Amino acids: CASSFPGINSPLHF.